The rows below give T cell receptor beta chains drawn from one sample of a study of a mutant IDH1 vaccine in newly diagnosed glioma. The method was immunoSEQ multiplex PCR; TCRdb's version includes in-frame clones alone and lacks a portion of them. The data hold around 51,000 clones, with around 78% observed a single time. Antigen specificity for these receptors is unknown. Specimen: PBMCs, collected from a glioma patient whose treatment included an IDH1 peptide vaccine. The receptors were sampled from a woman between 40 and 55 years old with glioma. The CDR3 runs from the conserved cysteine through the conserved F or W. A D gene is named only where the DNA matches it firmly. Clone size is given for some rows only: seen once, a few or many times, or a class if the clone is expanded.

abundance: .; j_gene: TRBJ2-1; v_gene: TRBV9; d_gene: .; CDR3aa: CASSAQGYNEQFF; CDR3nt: TGTGCCAGCAGCGCTCAGGGTTACAATGAGCAGTTCTTC
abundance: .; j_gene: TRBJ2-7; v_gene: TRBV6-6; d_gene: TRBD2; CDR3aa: CASRVAGGYEQYF; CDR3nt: TGTGCCAGCAGAGTAGCGGGGGGCTACGAGCAGTACTTC
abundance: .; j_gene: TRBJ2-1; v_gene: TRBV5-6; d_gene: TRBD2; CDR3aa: CASSLPGKTSGGDNEQFF; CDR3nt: TGTGCCAGCAGCCTACCCGGTAAGACTAGCGGGGGAGACAATGAGCAGTTCTTC
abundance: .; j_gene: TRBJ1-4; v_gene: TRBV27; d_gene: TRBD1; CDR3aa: CASSYRGPGGEKLFF; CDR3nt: TGTGCCAGCAGTTACAGGGGGCCCGGGGGCGAAAAACTGTTTTTT
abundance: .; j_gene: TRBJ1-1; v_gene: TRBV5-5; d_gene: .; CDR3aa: CASSIGSGYSNTEAFF; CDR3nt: TGTGCCAGCAGCATTGGTTCGGGTTACTCGAACACTGAAGCTTTCTTT
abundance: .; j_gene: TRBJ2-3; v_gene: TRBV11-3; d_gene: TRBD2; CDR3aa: CASSASGGNTDTQYF; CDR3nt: TGTGCCAGCAGCGCTAGCGGGGGGAACACAGATACGCAGTATTTT
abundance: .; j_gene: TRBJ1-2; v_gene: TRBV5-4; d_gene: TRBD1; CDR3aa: CASSDRQGNYGYTF; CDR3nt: TGTGCCAGCAGCGATCGACAGGGAAACTATGGCTACACCTTC
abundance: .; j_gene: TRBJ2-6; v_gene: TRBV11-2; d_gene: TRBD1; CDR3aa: CASSRGGFGANVLTF; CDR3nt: TGTGCCAGCAGCCGAGGGGGCTTTGGGGCCAACGTCCTGACTTTC
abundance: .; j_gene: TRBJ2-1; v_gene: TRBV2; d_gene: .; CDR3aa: CASIDFVLSSYNEQFF; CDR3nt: TGTGCCAGCATAGATTTTGTCCTTAGCTCCTACAATGAGCAGTTCTTC
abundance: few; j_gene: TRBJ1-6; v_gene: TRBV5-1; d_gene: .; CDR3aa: CASGDGPGLDSPLHF; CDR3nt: TGCGCCAGCGGGGATGGACCCGGATTGGATTCACCCCTCCACTTT
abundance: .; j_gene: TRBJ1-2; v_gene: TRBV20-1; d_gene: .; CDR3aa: CSAGWRRAF; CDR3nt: TGCAGTGCGGGATGGCGACGGGCCTTC
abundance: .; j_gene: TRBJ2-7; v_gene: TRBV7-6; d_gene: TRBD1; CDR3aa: CASSVSGQGNPYEQYF; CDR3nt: TGTGCCAGCAGCGTCTCCGGACAGGGGAACCCCTACGAGCAGTACTTC
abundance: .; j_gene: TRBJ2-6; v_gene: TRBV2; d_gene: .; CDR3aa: CASVGESSGANVLTF; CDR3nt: TGTGCCAGCGTCGGCGAATCCTCTGGGGCCAACGTCCTGACTTTC
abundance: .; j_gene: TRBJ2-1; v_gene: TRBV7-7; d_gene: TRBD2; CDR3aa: CASSLGGGLYNEQFF; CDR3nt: TGTGCTAGCAGCTTAGGCGGGGGGCTCTACAATGAGCAGTTCTTC
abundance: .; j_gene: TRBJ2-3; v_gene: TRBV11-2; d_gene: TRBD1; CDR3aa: CASSLGTGGPDTQYF; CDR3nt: TGTGCCAGCAGCTTGGGGACAGGGGGCCCAGATACGCAGTATTTT
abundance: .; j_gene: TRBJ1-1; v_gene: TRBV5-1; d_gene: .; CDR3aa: CASSLEPGANTEAFF; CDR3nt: TGCGCCAGCAGCTTGGAGCCGGGCGCGAACACTGAAGCTTTCTTT
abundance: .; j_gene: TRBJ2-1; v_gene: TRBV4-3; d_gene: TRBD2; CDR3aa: CASSQDMTSGGNEQFF; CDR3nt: TGCGCCAGCAGCCAAGATATGACTAGCGGGGGGAATGAGCAGTTCTTC
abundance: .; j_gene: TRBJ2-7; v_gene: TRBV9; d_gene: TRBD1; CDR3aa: CASSLGDRNYEQYF; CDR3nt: TGTGCCAGCAGCTTAGGGGACAGAAACTACGAGCAGTACTTC
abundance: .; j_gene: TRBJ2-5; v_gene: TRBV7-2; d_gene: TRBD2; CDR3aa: CASSPRTSGGETQYF; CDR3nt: TGTGCCAGCAGCCCTCGGACTAGCGGGGGGGAGACCCAGTACTTC
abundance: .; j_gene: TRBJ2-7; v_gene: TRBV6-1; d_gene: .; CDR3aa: CASSVDRSYEQYF; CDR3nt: TGTGCCAGCAGTGTCGACAGGTCCTACGAGCAGTACTTC
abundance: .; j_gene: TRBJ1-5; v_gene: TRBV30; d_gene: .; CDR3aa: CAWSVGSSQPQHF; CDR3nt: TGTGCCTGGAGTGTGGGGAGTTCTCAGCCCCAGCATTTT
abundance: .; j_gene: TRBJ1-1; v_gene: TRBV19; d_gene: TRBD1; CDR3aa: CASSRDRDGTEAFF; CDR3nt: TGTGCCAGTAGTCGGGACAGGGACGGAACTGAAGCTTTCTTT
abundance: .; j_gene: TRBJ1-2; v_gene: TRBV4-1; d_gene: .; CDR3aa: CASSHSPYYGYTF; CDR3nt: TGCGCCAGCAGCCATTCCCCTTACTATGGCTACACCTTC
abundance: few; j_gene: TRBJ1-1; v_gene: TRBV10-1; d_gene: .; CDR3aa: CASSAGRRTEAFF; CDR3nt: TGCGCCAGCAGTGCAGGACGCCGCACTGAAGCTTTCTTT
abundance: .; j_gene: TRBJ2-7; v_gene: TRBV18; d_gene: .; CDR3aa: CASSPPTSASYEQYF; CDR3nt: TGTGCCAGCTCACCCCCGACATCCGCTTCCTACGAGCAGTACTTC
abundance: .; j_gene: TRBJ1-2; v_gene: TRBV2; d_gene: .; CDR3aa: CASSEGRNYGYTF; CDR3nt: TGTGCCAGCAGCGAGGGACGGAACTATGGCTACACCTTC
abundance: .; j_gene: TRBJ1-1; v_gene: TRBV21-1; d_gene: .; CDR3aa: CASSDQTALNTEAFF; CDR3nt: TGTGCCAGCAGCGATCAGACAGCTTTGAACACTGAAGCTTTCTTT
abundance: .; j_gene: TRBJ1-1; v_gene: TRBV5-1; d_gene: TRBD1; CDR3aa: CASRTQQGSTEAFF; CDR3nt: TGCGCCAGCAGAACCCAACAGGGGAGCACTGAAGCTTTCTTT
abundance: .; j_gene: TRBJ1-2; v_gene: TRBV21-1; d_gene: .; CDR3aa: CASSTSGRIYGYTF; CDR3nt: TGTGCCAGCAGCACCTCCGGCAGGATCTATGGCTACACCTTC
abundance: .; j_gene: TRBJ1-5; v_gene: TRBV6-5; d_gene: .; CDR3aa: CASSRGGSNQPQHF; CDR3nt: TGTGCCAGCAGCCGAGGAGGGAGCAATCAGCCCCAGCATTTT
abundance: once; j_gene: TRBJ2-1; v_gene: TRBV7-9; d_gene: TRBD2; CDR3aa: CASSPGGSGGNEQFF; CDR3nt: TGTGCCAGCAGCCCCGGGGGGTCCGGGGGCAATGAGCAGTTCTTC
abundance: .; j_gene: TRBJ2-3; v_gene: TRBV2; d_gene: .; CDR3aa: CASSDTKITDTQYF; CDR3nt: TGTGCCAGCAGTGATACGAAGATTACAGATACGCAGTATTTT
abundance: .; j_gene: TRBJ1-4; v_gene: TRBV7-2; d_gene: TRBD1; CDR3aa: CASSLEDRVKLFF; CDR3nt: TGTGCCAGCAGCCTGGAAGACAGGGTGAAACTGTTTTTT
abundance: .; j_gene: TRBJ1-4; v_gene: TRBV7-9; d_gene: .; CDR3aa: CASSLVPGEKLFF; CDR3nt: TGTGCCAGCAGCTTAGTTCCGGGTGAAAAACTGTTTTTT
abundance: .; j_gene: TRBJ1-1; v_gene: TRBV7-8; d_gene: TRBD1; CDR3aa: CASSFQPSTGGNTEAFF; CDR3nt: TGTGCCAGCAGCTTCCAACCTTCGACAGGGGGGAACACTGAAGCTTTCTTT
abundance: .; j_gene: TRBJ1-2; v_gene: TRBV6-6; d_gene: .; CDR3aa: CASSYTPAGPSSYTF; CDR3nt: TGTGCCAGCAGTTACACCCCTGCCGGACCCTCTAGCTACACCTTC
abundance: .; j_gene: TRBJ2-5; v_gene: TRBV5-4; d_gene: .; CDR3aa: CASSFGETQYF; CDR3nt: TGTGCCAGCAGCTTTGGTGAGACCCAGTACTTC
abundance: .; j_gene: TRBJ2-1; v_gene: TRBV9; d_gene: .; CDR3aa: CASSVNKVPHPYNEQFF; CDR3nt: TGTGCCAGCAGCGTAAACAAGGTCCCTCATCCCTACAATGAGCAGTTCTTC
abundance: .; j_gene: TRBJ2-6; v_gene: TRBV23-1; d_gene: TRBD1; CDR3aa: CASSQVTGVVGANVLTF; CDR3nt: TGCGCCAGCAGTCAGGTGACAGGGGTGGTAGGGGCCAACGTCCTGACTTTC
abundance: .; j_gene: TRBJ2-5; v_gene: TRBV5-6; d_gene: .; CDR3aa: CASSLLETQYF; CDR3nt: TGTGCCAGCAGCTTGTTAGAGACCCAGTACTTC
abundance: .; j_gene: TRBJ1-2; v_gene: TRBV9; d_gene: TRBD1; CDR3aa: CASSVLSTGDYTF; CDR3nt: TGTGCCAGCAGCGTTTTATCGACAGGGGACTACACCTTC
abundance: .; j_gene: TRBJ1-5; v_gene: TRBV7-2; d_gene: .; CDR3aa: CASRDGTTINQPQHF; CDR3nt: TGTGCCAGCAGGGACGGGACTACTATCAATCAGCCCCAGCATTTT